One and the same sample provided the 19 T cell receptor beta chains below, sequenced in a study of patients and donors after allogeneic stem cell transplantation. TCRdb reprocessed the RT-PCR reads with MiXCR, giving one entry per CDR3 protein. Among approximately 140,000 distinct CDR3 sequences, 30% to 45% were seen once, and the ten largest hold roughly 50%. Sample: blood, either unsorted or a sorted T cell fraction (not recorded which). All receptors come from a human donor who was either an allogeneic HSCT recipient or a stem cell or donor lymphocyte infusion donor (not recorded which). It is not recorded whose cells these are; they may come from a transplant donor.

This clonotype was seen a few times. The V and J genes are TRBV6-1 and TRBJ2-3; no firm D call. Trimming removed 2 bases from V and 6 bases from J, with 15 bases in between. This CDR3 comprises 15 residues. Per the germline V gene, CDR1 is MNHNS and CDR2 is SASEGT. CDR3 DNA: TGTGCCAGCAGTGAATTATTGGGCTCACGGGATACGCAGTATTTT. This encodes CASSELLGSRDTQYF.

The chain joins TRBV4-2 to TRBJ1-1, with D possibly being TRBD1 (5 bases). The germline CDR1 and CDR2 sequences are LGHNA and YNFKEQ. Trimming shortened V by 0 bases and J by 4 bases, and 15 bases separated the two germline ends. This CDR3 comprises 16 residues. The CDR3: CASSQEVRVEITEAFF. The CDR3 bases are TGTGCCAGCAGCCAAGAAGTCAGGGTTGAAATCACTGAAGCTTTCTTT.

The V gene is TRBV6-5, the J gene TRBJ2-2; D gene uncertain. Trimming shortened V by 2 bases and J by 0 bases, and 22 bases separated the two germline ends. Germline V lookup: CDR1 MNHEY, CDR2 SVGAGI. The CDR3 loop spans 20 amino acids. Written as DNA, the CDR3 is TGTGCCAGCAGTTACGGCAAAAACCGGACCGTTACTTCGAACACCGGGGAGCTGTTTTTT. It is translated as CASSYGKNRTVTSNTGELFF.

The genes are TRBV27 and TRBJ2-7; 12 nucleotides match TRBD2. CDR1 and CDR2 from the germline V gene are MNHEY and SMNVEV (reference sequence). This CDR3 spans 19 amino acids. Unmatched junction bases numbered 17, after V lost 5 bases and J lost 3 bases. CDR3 sequence (DNA): TGTGCCAGCAGTCCACCGCCGGTACTAGCGGGGGGCTTATTCTACGAGCAGTACTTC. Protein: CASSPPPVLAGGLFYEQYF.

The V call is TRBV9, the J call TRBJ2-1; D remains ambiguous. The CDR3 totals 11 residues. Germline V CDR1 and CDR2: SGDLS, YYNGEE. V gave up 2 bases and J gave up 10 bases, with 7 bases separating them. The CDR3 DNA reads as TGTGCCAGCAGCGTCTCGGAAGAGCAGTTCTTC. The encoded protein is CASSVSEEQFF.

The V gene is TRBV6-2 or TRBV6-3, the J gene TRBJ1-4; 7 positions match TRBD1. Germline trimming cut 4 bases from V and 4 bases from J; bases unmatched to any gene: 12. In germline, CDR1 is MNHEY, CDR2 SVGEGT. The CDR3 length is 17 residues. As DNA, the CDR3 is TGTGCCAGCAGTTCCCTCCCCCGGACAGGCTATAATGAAAAACTGTTTTTT. This codes for CASSSLPRTGYNEKLFF.

This CDR3 is CASSSEGGVNEQFF. The DNA for the CDR3 is TGTGCCAGCAGTTCTGAAGGGGGGGTGAATGAGCAGTTCTTC. The rearrangement links TRBV12-3 or TRBV12-4 to TRBJ2-1; D is perhaps TRBD2 (7 bases). V was cut by 4 bases and J by 7 bases, with 14 bases left in between. The CDR3 consists of 14 residues.

The rearrangement uses TRBV6-2 or TRBV6-3 and TRBJ1-6; D unclear. The length of the CDR3 is 14 residues. Germline assignment: CDR1 MNHEY and CDR2 SVGEGT. Trimming pared 3 bases from V and 9 bases from J, leaving 12 bases between. The CDR3 DNA reads as TGTGCCAGCAGTTATAGGGAAAGCCGTTCACCCCTCCACTTT. Its translation is CASSYRESRSPLHF.

This clonotype was detected only a few times. The chain uses TRBV5-5 and TRBJ1-5, with D unresolved. The V gene's germline CDR1 is SGHKS and CDR2 YYEKEE (reference sequence). V was clipped by 4 bases and J by 4 bases, with 12 bases between them. The CDR3 loop spans 14 amino acids. Here the CDR3 reads CASSPGGRNQPQHF. CDR3 sequence (DNA): TGTGCCAGCAGCCCGGGAGGCAGAAATCAGCCCCAGCATTTT.

In DNA form, the CDR3 reads TGCGCCAGCAGCTTGGACGGGGCACCCTACGAGCAGTACTTC. Protein: CASSLDGAPYEQYF. The chain carries TRBV5-1 and TRBJ2-7, with D possibly called TRBD1 or TRBD2 (5 bases each). Trimming removed 0 bases from V and 2 bases from J, with 9 bases in between. The germline V gene has CDR1 SGHRS and CDR2 YFSETQ. The CDR3 loop spans 14 amino acids.

The genes are TRBV5-6 and TRBJ2-7; 8 nucleotides agree with TRBD1. The CDR3 loop spans 16 amino acids. Germline V gene data show CDR1 as SGHDT and CDR2 as YYEEEE. Germline trimming cut 1 base from V and 2 bases from J; bases unmatched to any gene: 8. In nucleotides, the CDR3 is TGTGCCAGCAGCTTGTACGGGACAGGAATTGCCTACGAGCAGTACTTC. It is translated as CASSLYGTGIAYEQYF.

A few counts support this clonotype. The chain has TRBV3-1 and TRBJ1-2; 7 bases are shared with TRBD1. V gave up 2 bases and J gave up 1 base; unmatched junction bases: 4. CDR3 length equals 15 residues. Germline CDR1 LGHDT, CDR2 YNNKEL (reference sequence). CDR3 coding DNA: TGTGCCAGCAGCCAACTGGACAGGAATAACTATGGCTACACCTTC. It yields the protein CASSQLDRNNYGYTF.

There are a few counts of this clonotype. The chain carries TRBV7-8 and TRBJ2-2; D unresolved. Germline assignment: CDR1 SGHVS and CDR2 FQNEAQ. This CDR3 spans 17 amino acids. V was shortened by 6 bases and J by 0 bases, with 17 bases between the two germline ends. The CDR3, as DNA: TGTGCCAGCAGAAAACGGTTGTCCAACTCGAACACCGGGGAGCTGTTTTTT. As protein: CASRKRLSNSNTGELFF.

The V and J genes are TRBV11-2 and TRBJ1-4; 8 positions match TRBD1. CDR3 size: 16 residues. The germline gives CDR1 SGHAT, CDR2 FQNNGV. V lost 4 bases, J lost 2 bases, and 6 bases stayed unmatched. The CDR3 reads CASSWNRGYTNEKLFF. The CDR3 nucleotides are TGTGCCAGCAGCTGGAACAGGGGGTATACTAATGAAAAACTGTTTTTT.

The chain recombines TRBV28 with TRBJ2-7; 7 bases map to TRBD1. The ends lost 6 bases at V and 6 bases at J; junction bases unmatched: 11. This CDR3 spans 14 amino acids. Germline CDR1 is MDHEN and CDR2 is SYDVKM. As DNA, the CDR3 is TGTGCCAGCAGCTATCGACAGGGTGCCGGCGAGCAGTACGTC. Translation: CASSYRQGAGEQYV.

This clonotype was detected ten times or more. The V and J genes are TRBV7-8 and TRBJ1-1; D is undetermined. The germline V and J ends were trimmed by 4 bases and 1 base, with 4 bases remaining between them. The length of the CDR3 is 12 residues. The germline gives CDR1 SGHVS, CDR2 FQNEAQ. The CDR3 loop reads CASSYSNTEAFF. In DNA, the CDR3 is TGTGCCAGCAGCTATTCGAACACTGAAGCTTTCTTT. The full variable domain, completed using reference TRBV7-8 and TRBJ1-1, is GAGVSQSPRYKVAKRGQDVALRCDPISGHVSLFWYQQALGQGPEFLTYFQNEAQLDKSGLPSDRFFAERPEGSVSTLKIQRTQQEDSAVYLCASSYSNTEAFFGQGTRLTVV.

This clonotype was seen only a few times. The chain links TRBV6-1 to TRBJ1-6; possible D gene TRBD1, 5 bases. Per germline, CDR1 MNHNS and CDR2 SASEGT. V dropped 0 bases and J dropped 0 bases, with 9 bases sitting between them. The length of the CDR3 is 17 residues. The DNA of the CDR3 is TGTGCCAGCAGTGAAGCGCCAGGGAGCTCCTATAATTCACCCCTCCACTTT. Translating it yields CASSEAPGSSYNSPLHF.

The sample holds a few counts of this clonotype. The chain combines TRBV29-1 with TRBJ1-1; D not resolved. Germline V gene data show CDR1 as SQVTM and CDR2 as ANQGSEA. V was shortened by 6 bases and J by 2 bases, with 10 bases between the two germline ends. The CDR3 is 12 residues long. CDR3 coding DNA: TGCAGCGTCGCGGGATTTAACACTGAAGCTTTCTTT. Its protein product is CSVAGFNTEAFF.

A few counts support this clonotype. The rearrangement joins TRBV28 to TRBJ1-5; D might be TRBD1 (6 bases). There are 16 residues in the CDR3. Trimming removed 0 bases at V and 0 bases at J, with 9 bases between. CDR1 and CDR2 from the germline V gene are MDHEN and SYDVKM. CDR3 coding DNA: TGTGCCAGCAGTTTATGGGCAGGGGATAGCAATCAGCCCCAGCATTTT. It codes for CASSLWAGDSNQPQHF.